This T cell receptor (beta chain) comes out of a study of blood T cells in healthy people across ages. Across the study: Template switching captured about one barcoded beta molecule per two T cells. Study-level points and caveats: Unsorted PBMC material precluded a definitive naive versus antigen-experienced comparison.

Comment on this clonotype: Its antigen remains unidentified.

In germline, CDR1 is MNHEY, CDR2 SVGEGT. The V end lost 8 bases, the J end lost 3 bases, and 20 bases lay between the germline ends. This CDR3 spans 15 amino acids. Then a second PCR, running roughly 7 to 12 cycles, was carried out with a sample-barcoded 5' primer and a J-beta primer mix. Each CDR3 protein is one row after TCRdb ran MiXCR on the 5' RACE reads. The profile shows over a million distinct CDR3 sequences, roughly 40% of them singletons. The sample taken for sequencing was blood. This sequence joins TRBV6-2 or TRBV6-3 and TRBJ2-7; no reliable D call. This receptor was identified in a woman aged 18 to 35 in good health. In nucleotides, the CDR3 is TGTGCCAGCTCGGTTACAACAACCATACGCTACGAGCAGTACTTC. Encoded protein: CASSVTTTIRYEQYF.